Listed here are 13 T cell receptor beta chains from one sample, sequenced in a study of blood T cell repertoires in COVID-19. TCRdb keeps only in-frame clones here, not all; method: immunoSEQ multiplex PCR. The sample carries approximately 88,000 clones, about nine tenths recorded once. The sample taken for sequencing was peripheral blood. The receptors come from a male donor with acute or convalescent COVID-19.

This clone was detected only once. This sequence joins TRBV6-5 and TRBJ2-1; 11 bases match TRBD2. This CDR3 has 13 residues. Per the germline V gene, CDR1 is MNHEY and CDR2 is SVGAGI. V lost 8 bases, J lost 8 bases, and 5 bases stayed unmatched. The CDR3 region is CASGASGGYEQFF. The CDR3 nucleotides are TGTGCCAGCGGGGCTAGCGGGGGGTATGAGCAGTTCTTC.

This chain links TRBV6-5 with TRBJ1-2; tentatively, D is TRBD1 (6 bases). Germline V gene data show CDR1 as MNHEY and CDR2 as SVGAGI. The V end was cut by 8 bases, the J end by 9 bases, with 19 bases between. The CDR3 extends over 13 amino acids. The CDR3 reads CASGGSLQGSYTF. DNA of the CDR3: TGTGCCAGCGGGGGATCCCTACAGGGAAGCTACACCTTC.

The chain joins TRBV15 to TRBJ2-7; 10 nucleotides agree with TRBD1. J was trimmed by 3 bases and V by 1 base; bases with no gene match: 12. CDR1 and CDR2 from the germline V gene are LNHNV and YYDKDF (reference sequence). This CDR3 is 18 amino acids long. The CDR3 region is CATSRVSPRDRGYYEQYF. The CDR3 DNA follows: TGTGCCACCAGCAGAGTGTCCCCGCGGGACAGGGGATACTACGAGCAGTACTTC.

This clone was seen a single time. This chain connects TRBV18 to TRBJ1-5, with 8 nucleotides matching TRBD1. CDR1 KGHSH and CDR2 LQKENI come from the germline V gene. This CDR3 is built from 15 residues. V lost 2 bases to trimming and J lost 5 bases; unmatched junction nucleotides: 5. In nucleotides, the CDR3 is TGTGCCAGCTCACCAGGACAGGGCTCACATCAGCCCCAGCATTTT. Encoded protein: CASSPGQGSHQPQHF.

The V and J genes are TRBV6-7 and TRBJ2-2, with 7 bases fitting TRBD2. TRBV6-7 is known as an ORF, though its function is uncertain. CDR3 length: 15 residues. The V and J ends lost 6 bases and 4 bases, in that order; junction bases with no gene match: 8. CDR3 nucleotide sequence: TGTGCCAGCAGGATCCGCGGGAGACTCACCGGGGAGCTGTTTTTT. Translated, it gives CASRIRGRLTGELFF.

The V gene is TRBV24-1, the J gene TRBJ1-2; the D is unclear. The germline gives CDR1 KGHDR, CDR2 SFDVKD. The V end was cut by 4 bases, the J end by 4 bases, with 9 bases between. There are 13 residues in the CDR3. CDR3 loop: CATSDEGSYGYTF. CDR3 nucleotides: TGTGCCACCAGTGACGAGGGCTCCTATGGCTACACCTTC.

The chain couples TRBV7-9 to TRBJ1-1; D is ambiguous. The CDR3 spans 13 residues. Per the germline V gene, CDR1 is SEHNR and CDR2 is FQNEAQ (reference sequence). Trimming took 7 bases from V and 1 from J, leaving 10 bases between them. CDR3 residues: CASTAGQNTEAFF. DNA of the CDR3: TGTGCCAGCACCGCGGGCCAGAACACTGAAGCTTTCTTT.

A remark on this clone: At the DNA level, this CDR3 is encoded by other sequences in the same sample as well. The chain combines TRBV7-9 with TRBJ1-6, with a possible D match to TRBD1 (6 bases). The length of the CDR3 is 13 residues. Germline CDR1 SEHNR, CDR2 FQNEAQ (reference sequence). Trimming removed 4 bases at V and 8 bases at J, with 9 bases between. CDR3 in DNA: TGTGCCAGCAGCTCCAGACAGGATTCACCCCTCCACTTT. Translating it yields CASSSRQDSPLHF.

J is TRBJ1-4 and V is TRBV2, with 7 bases lining up with TRBD1. The V gene's germline CDR1 is SNHLY and CDR2 FYNNEI. With V trimmed by 2 bases and J by 5 bases, 5 bases remained unmatched. The CDR3 sequence is 15 residues long. CDR3 DNA sequence: TGTGCCAGCAGTGAACTAGGGACAGTAAATGAAAAACTGTTTTTT. Translation: CASSELGTVNEKLFF.

J is TRBJ2-3 and V is TRBV24-1; D is undetermined. V lost 3 bases to trimming and J lost 1 base, with 7 bases between them. Germline CDR1 reads KGHDR; CDR2 reads SFDVKD. This CDR3 has 14 amino acids. The DNA for the CDR3 is TGTGCCACCAGTGATCCGGCGGGCACAGATACGCAGTATTTT. Translating gives CATSDPAGTDTQYF.

The J gene is TRBJ1-5, the V gene TRBV18; 8 positions agree with TRBD1. Germline lookup yields CDR1 KGHSH and CDR2 LQKENI. The CDR3 runs to 15 residues. With 5 bases clipped from V and 2 bases from J, the junction kept 5 bases outside the gene matches. As DNA, the CDR3 is TGTGCCAGCTCATTGACAGGGGTCGGCAATCAGCCCCAGCATTTT. It translates to CASSLTGVGNQPQHF. Looking up the rest from reference TRBV18 and TRBJ1-5 gives the full variable domain: NAGVMQNPRHLVRRRGQEARLRCSPMKGHSHVYWYRQLPEEGLKFMVYLQKENIIDESGMPKERFSAEFPKEGPSILRIQQVVRGDSAAYFCASSLTGVGNQPQHFGDGTRLSIL.

The chain employs TRBV7-2 and TRBJ2-3; the D gene is possibly TRBD1 (5 bases). The germline CDR1 and CDR2 sequences are SGHTA and FQGNSA. This CDR3 is 17 amino acids long. Trimming shortened V by 5 bases and J by 1 base, and 19 bases separated the two germline ends. The CDR3: CASSLIVWGLGTDTQYF. In DNA, the CDR3 is TGTGCCAGCAGCCTAATTGTTTGGGGCCTGGGCACAGATACGCAGTATTTT.

On this clone: At the DNA level, this CDR3 is encoded by other sequences in the same sample as well. The chain joins TRBV29-1 to TRBJ1-1; 8 bases are shared with TRBD1. The length of the CDR3 is 13 residues. J gave up 4 bases and V 1 base, and 2 bases lay outside the gene matches. Germline V gene data show CDR1 as SQVTM and CDR2 as ANQGSEA. This CDR3 is CSVEGTGGTEAFF. CDR3 DNA sequence: TGCAGCGTTGAAGGAACAGGGGGCACTGAAGCTTTCTTT.